The clone carrying this T cell receptor beta chain occurred many times. No antigen is known for it. Attached unique molecular identifiers marked individual cDNA molecules. TCRdb reanalysed the 5' RACE reads using MiXCR and keeps one entry per CDR3 protein. Of 35,000 to 45,000 distinct CDR3 sequences listed, roughly an eighth are singletons. This specimen comes from a study of early T cells in non-severe SARS-CoV-2 infection. Study background: Sequencing targeted bulk RNA from unsorted whole blood, leaving chains unpaired.

Study outcomes and limitations: Anti-spike CD8 specificities were favored by VDJdb matching, whose results missed private and CD4 specificities.

Sequencing was carried out using whole blood. The receptor was derived from an adult who was a healthcare worker with PCR-confirmed SARS-CoV-2 infection or an uninfected control (not recorded which).

CDR3 region: CASSEAGTSNQPQHF. DNA of the CDR3: TGTGCCAGCAGTGAGGCGGGTACTAGCAATCAGCCCCAGCATTTT. The V gene is TRBV25-1, the J gene TRBJ1-5; D uncertain. Trimming took off 3 bases at V and 0 bases at J, with 9 bases between the two ends. Germline lookup yields CDR1 MGHDK and CDR2 SYGVNS. This CDR3 region has 15 residues.